A single sample gave rise to the 25 T cell receptor beta chains below, sequenced in a study of blood T cell repertoires in COVID-19. Here immunoSEQ multiplex PCR was the method, and the copy in TCRdb shows in-frame clones only, minus some. Here the sample spans tens of thousands of clones, around 84% being singletons. The specimen sequenced was peripheral blood. These receptors were taken from a man older than 75 with active COVID-19.

This clone was detected a few times. V is TRBV6-5 and J is TRBJ2-2, with 8 bases lining up with TRBD2. The V segment lost 10 bases and the J segment 5 bases; nucleotides outside the gene matches: 9. Germline lookup yields CDR1 MNHEY and CDR2 SVGAGI. The CDR3 spans 14 residues. CDR3: CATGGSGRTGELFF. The CDR3 DNA reads TGTGCCACGGGTGGGAGCGGGAGAACCGGGGAGCTGTTTTTT.

The chain has TRBV6-6 and TRBJ2-7, with a possible D match to TRBD2 (6 bases). Looked up from germline, CDR1 is MNHNY and CDR2 is SVGAGI (reference sequence). The CDR3 is made up of 15 amino acids. V was clipped by 6 bases and J by 0 bases, with 15 bases between them. As DNA, the CDR3 is TGTGCCAGCAGCCCGGGGAGCGGGTTCTCCTACGAGCAGTACTTC. Translating it yields CASSPGSGFSYEQYF.

This chain joins TRBV7-3 and TRBJ2-1, with 10 bases lining up with TRBD2. V lost 6 bases to trimming and J lost 9 bases; unmatched junction nucleotides: 11. Germline V gives CDR1 SGHTA, CDR2 FQGTGA. This CDR3 contains 15 residues. The CDR3 spells CASSLEPWTSGEQFF. The CDR3 DNA sequence: TGTGCCAGCAGTCTCGAACCCTGGACTAGCGGTGAGCAGTTCTTC.

This chain uses TRBV28 with TRBJ1-4; D might be TRBD1 (6 bases). Trimming took off 11 bases at V and 4 bases at J, with 14 bases between the two ends. CDR3 length: 13 residues. CDR1 and CDR2 (germline): MDHEN, SYDVKM. CDR3 residues: CAAAQGINEKLFF. The CDR3 DNA sequence: TGTGCCGCTGCACAGGGTATTAATGAAAAACTGTTTTTT.

V and J are TRBV15 and TRBJ2-3, with 14 positions matching TRBD2. V lost 3 bases and J lost 6; bases outside the gene matches: 5. The germline CDR1 and CDR2 sequences are LNHNV and YYDKDF (reference sequence). The CDR3 loop spans 16 amino acids. In DNA, the CDR3 is TGTGCCACCAGCAGTGGACTAGCGGGAGGAGGCGATACGCAGTATTTT. Translating it yields CATSSGLAGGGDTQYF.

This clone has only one observation. V usage is TRBV19 and J usage is TRBJ2-3, with D possibly TRBD1 on 6 matching bases. Germline assignment: CDR1 LNHDA and CDR2 SQIVND (reference sequence). The CDR3 has 15 residues. V lost 7 bases, J lost 6 bases, and 20 bases lay in between. The CDR3 loop is CASTPLGGVLDTQYF. Written as DNA, the CDR3 is TGTGCCAGTACGCCCCTAGGGGGAGTACTTGATACGCAGTATTTT.

The CDR3 here is CASSLGQGAAVKWGYTF. The CDR3 region has the DNA TGTGCCAGCAGCTTGGGTCAGGGGGCTGCCGTTAAGTGGGGCTACACCTTC. The chain uses TRBV5-4 and TRBJ1-2; 8 bases align to TRBD1. Germline trimming cut 0 bases from V and 8 bases from J; bases unmatched to any gene: 15. The CDR3 runs to 17 residues. Germline CDR1 is SGHNT and CDR2 is YYREEE (reference sequence).

The chain joins TRBV13 to TRBJ2-3, with 13 bases fitting TRBD2. Germline V gene sequence: CDR1 PRHDT, CDR2 FYEKMQ (reference sequence). V shed 0 bases, J shed 2 bases, and the junction held 11 bases outside the gene matches. The CDR3 consists of 20 residues. The DNA for the CDR3 is TGTGCCAGCAGCTTAGGCTTTCGACTAGCGGGAGGCCCCCACACAGATACGCAGTATTTT. This translates into CASSLGFRLAGGPHTDTQYF.

V and J are TRBV19 and TRBJ2-2, with 7 bases fitting TRBD1. V lost 6 bases, J lost 3 bases, and 7 bases stayed unmatched. In germline, CDR1 is LNHDA, CDR2 SQIVND (reference sequence). This CDR3 region has 15 residues. The CDR3 loop reads CASSSGGRDTGELFF. The CDR3 nucleotides read TGTGCCAGTAGCTCAGGGGGTCGGGACACCGGGGAGCTGTTTTTT.

This sequence joins TRBV20-1 and TRBJ2-1; D remains ambiguous. Looked up from germline, CDR1 is DFQATT and CDR2 is SNEGSKA (reference sequence). The ends were cut back, 5 bases at V and 9 bases at J, with 8 bases in the middle. The CDR3 is 10 residues long. Here the CDR3 reads CSAPFPEQFF. The CDR3 DNA sequence: TGCAGTGCTCCATTTCCTGAGCAGTTCTTC.

J is TRBJ1-4 and V is TRBV7-9; 9 bases are shared with TRBD1. This CDR3 has 14 amino acids. V lost 5 bases, J lost 5 bases, and 3 bases stayed unmatched. Germline-derived CDR1 and CDR2 are SEHNR and FQNEAQ (reference sequence). In DNA form, the CDR3 reads TGTGCCAGCAGCCAAGGACAGGGGAATGAAAAACTGTTTTTT. It yields the protein CASSQGQGNEKLFF.

The V gene is TRBV6-2 or TRBV6-3, the J gene TRBJ2-1; 9 bases map to TRBD2. The length of the CDR3 is 15 residues. Germline trimming cut 5 bases from V and 8 bases from J; bases unmatched to any gene: 10. Germline CDR1 and CDR2: MNHEY and SVGEGT. In DNA, the CDR3 is TGTGCCAGCAGTAAAGGCGCGGGAGGGTCGGATGAGCAGTTCTTC. Translation: CASSKGAGGSDEQFF.

DNA for the CDR3: TGTGCCAGCAGTTTAACGCGTTTTACAGGGGTGAATTCACCCCTCCACTTT. This encodes CASSLTRFTGVNSPLHF. The chain uses TRBV27 and TRBJ1-6; 7 bases map to TRBD1. CDR3 length equals 17 residues. V shed 2 bases, J shed 7 bases, and the junction held 11 bases outside the gene matches. Germline V gene sequence: CDR1 MNHEY, CDR2 SMNVEV (reference sequence).

The genes are TRBV20-1 and TRBJ2-7; no clear D gene. Germline CDR1 reads DFQATT; CDR2 reads SNEGSKA (reference sequence). The CDR3 contains 11 residues. Trimming removed 2 bases from V and 2 bases from J, with 4 bases in between. CDR3 loop: CSARNTYEQYF. CDR3 nucleotide sequence: TGCAGTGCTAGAAACACCTACGAGCAGTACTTC.

The J gene is TRBJ2-7, the V gene TRBV11-2; 7 bases align to TRBD2. Trimming cost V 5 bases and J 2 bases; bases outside gene matches: 3. Germline CDR1 reads SGHAT; CDR2 reads FQNNGV. The CDR3 has 13 residues. The CDR3, as DNA: TGTGCCAGCAGCCTCGGGACTACCTACGAGCAGTACTTC. Translation gives CASSLGTTYEQYF.

The rearrangement links TRBV11-2 to TRBJ2-5; D is ambiguous. With 5 bases removed from V and 1 base from J, the gap between germline ends came to 17 bases. The CDR3 has 16 residues. Germline CDR1 is SGHAT and CDR2 is FQNNGV. CDR3 in amino acids: CASSRNGQWVQETQYF. CDR3 nucleotide sequence: TGTGCCAGCAGCCGCAATGGGCAGTGGGTCCAAGAGACCCAGTACTTC.

The V gene is TRBV7-9, the J gene TRBJ1-2; D is possibly TRBD1 (5 bases). The ends were cut back, 0 bases at V and 6 bases at J, with 8 bases in the middle. Germline-derived CDR1 and CDR2 are SEHNR and FQNEAQ (reference sequence). CDR3 length: 13 amino acids. The CDR3 loop reads CASSLARDNGYTF. The CDR3 DNA reads as TGTGCCAGCAGCTTAGCCAGGGATAATGGCTACACCTTC. The full variable domain, with the rest looked up from reference TRBV7-9 and TRBJ1-2, is DTGVSQNPRHKITKRGQNVTFRCDPISEHNRLYWYRQTLGQGPEFLTYFQNEAQLEKSRLLSDRFSAERPKGSFSTLEIQRTEQGDSAMYLCASSLARDNGYTFGSGTRLTVV.

In its sample, this clone was seen once. The chain joins TRBV5-6 to TRBJ2-7; 10 bases are shared with TRBD1. V gave up 4 bases and J gave up 7 bases; unmatched junction bases: 8. This CDR3 comprises 14 residues. Germline CDR1 reads SGHDT; CDR2 reads YYEEEE. The CDR3 region has the DNA TGTGCCAGCAGCAGCCGGGACAGGGGAGAAGAGCAGTACTTC. This gives the protein CASSSRDRGEEQYF.

This chain joins TRBV5-1 and TRBJ2-6, with 8 nucleotides matching TRBD1. V dropped 1 base and J dropped 2; count of bases not matched to a gene: 8. The CDR3 is 18 residues long. The V gene's germline CDR1 is SGHRS and CDR2 YFSETQ. The CDR3 loop is CASSLLRQGSPGANVLTF. In DNA form, the CDR3 reads TGCGCCAGCAGCTTGCTGAGACAGGGGTCCCCTGGGGCCAACGTCCTGACTTTC. Full variable domain (missing parts from reference TRBV5-1 and TRBJ2-6): KAGVTQTPRYLIKTRGQQVTLSCSPISGHRSVSWYQQTPGQGLQFLFEYFSETQRNKGNFPGRFSGRQFSNSRSEMNVSTLELGDSALYLCASSLLRQGSPGANVLTFGAGSRLTVL.

The J gene is TRBJ2-7, the V gene TRBV25-1; perhaps TRBD2 as D (6 bases). CDR1 and CDR2 (germline): MGHDK, SYGVNS. CDR3 size: 13 residues. V was pared by 6 bases and J by 3 bases, with 12 bases between. This CDR3 reads CASSNRENYEQYF. The CDR3, as DNA: TGTGCCAGCAGCAACCGGGAGAACTACGAGCAGTACTTC.

The chain combines TRBV4-1 with TRBJ1-1; D uncertain. The CDR3 has 14 residues. V lost 1 base and J lost 6, with 12 bases in between. Germline V gene lookup returns CDR1 MGHRA and CDR2 YSYEKL. The CDR3 is CASSQVFLSAEAFF. CDR3 DNA: TGCGCCAGCAGCCAAGTTTTTCTTTCTGCTGAAGCTTTCTTT.

V gene TRBV13 combines with J gene TRBJ1-3; 7 bases align to TRBD1. V gave up 3 bases and J gave up 1 base; unmatched junction bases: 9. This CDR3 is built from 17 residues. Germline values: CDR1 PRHDT, CDR2 FYEKMQ (reference sequence). The DNA for the CDR3 is TGTGCCAGCAGCTTCTACCAGGGGGAAATATCTGGAAACACCATATATTTT. As protein: CASSFYQGEISGNTIYF.

This clone was seen only a few times. The rearrangement links TRBV3-1 (or the pseudogene TRBV3-2) to TRBJ1-1, with 7 bases lining up with TRBD1. In germline, CDR1 is LGHDT, CDR2 YNNKEL (reference sequence). After removal of 4 bases from V and 7 bases from J, the junction contained 6 bases not matched to a gene. The CDR3 totals 13 residues. The CDR3 sequence: CASSRTTGDEAFF. CDR3 bases: TGTGCCAGCAGCCGAACCACAGGGGATGAAGCTTTCTTT.

V usage is TRBV28 and J usage is TRBJ1-1; D gene unclear. With 5 bases removed from V and 0 bases from J, the gap between germline ends came to 19 bases. Germline lookup yields CDR1 MDHEN and CDR2 SYDVKM. The CDR3 covers 17 residues. The CDR3 DNA is TGTGCCAGCAGTGGGAGAGGGCACGGTCCGATGAACACTGAAGCTTTCTTT. Its translation: CASSGRGHGPMNTEAFF.

V usage is TRBV27 and J usage is TRBJ2-7, with 7 bases that match TRBD1. V was pared by 5 bases and J by 0 bases, with 4 bases of the junction left unmatched. This CDR3 contains 14 residues. The germline V gene has CDR1 MNHEY and CDR2 SMNVEV (reference sequence). The CDR3 DNA follows: TGTGCCAGCAGTCCCGGACAGGTCTCCTACGAGCAGTACTTC. Residues: CASSPGQVSYEQYF.